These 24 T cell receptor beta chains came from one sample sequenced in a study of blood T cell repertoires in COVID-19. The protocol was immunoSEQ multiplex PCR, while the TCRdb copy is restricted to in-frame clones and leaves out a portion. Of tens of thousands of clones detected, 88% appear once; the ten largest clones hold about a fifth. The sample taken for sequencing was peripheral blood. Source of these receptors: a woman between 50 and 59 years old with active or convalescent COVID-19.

CDR3 in DNA: TGCAGCGTTGTTGCGAATGAGCAGTTCTTC. This encodes CSVVANEQFF. V is TRBV29-1 and J is TRBJ2-1; D not certain. The CDR3 runs 10 residues. V was cut by 4 bases and J by 7 bases, with 5 bases left in between. CDR1 is SQVTM, CDR2 ANQGSEA, per germline.

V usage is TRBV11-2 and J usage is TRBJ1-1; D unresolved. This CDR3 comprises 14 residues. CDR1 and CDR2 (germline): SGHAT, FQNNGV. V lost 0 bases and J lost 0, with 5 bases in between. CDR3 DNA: TGTGCCAGCAGCTTAGATCTTGTGAACACTGAAGCTTTCTTT. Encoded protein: CASSLDLVNTEAFF. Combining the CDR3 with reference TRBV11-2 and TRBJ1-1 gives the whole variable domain EAGVAQSPRYKIIEKRQSVAFWCNPISGHATLYWYQQILGQGPKLLIQFQNNGVVDDSQLPKDRFSAERLKGVDSTLKIQPAKLEDSAVYLCASSLDLVNTEAFFGQGTRLTVV.

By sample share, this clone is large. Here the CDR3 DNA reads TGTGCCAGCAGTGAAGAGCGGGGGGCGGGAGATACGCAGTATTTT. Translation gives CASSEERGAGDTQYF. This chain connects TRBV2 to TRBJ2-3; 9 bases align to TRBD2. CDR3 length: 15 residues. J lost 5 bases, V lost 1 base, and 4 bases had no gene match. Germline lookup yields CDR1 SNHLY and CDR2 FYNNEI.

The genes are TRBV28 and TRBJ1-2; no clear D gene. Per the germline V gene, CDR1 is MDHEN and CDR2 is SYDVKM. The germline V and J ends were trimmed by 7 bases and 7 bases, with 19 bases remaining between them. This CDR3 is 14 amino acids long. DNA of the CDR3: TGTGCCAGCAAGTTCGGGATGCAGAGGTTTGGCTACACCTTC. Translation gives CASKFGMQRFGYTF.

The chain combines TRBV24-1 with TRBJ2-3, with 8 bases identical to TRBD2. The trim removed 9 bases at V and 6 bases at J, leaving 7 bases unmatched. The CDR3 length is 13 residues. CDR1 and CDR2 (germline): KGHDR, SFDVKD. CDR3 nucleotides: TGTGCCACCGGCCCGGGAGGGGACGATACGCAGTATTTT. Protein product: CATGPGGDDTQYF.

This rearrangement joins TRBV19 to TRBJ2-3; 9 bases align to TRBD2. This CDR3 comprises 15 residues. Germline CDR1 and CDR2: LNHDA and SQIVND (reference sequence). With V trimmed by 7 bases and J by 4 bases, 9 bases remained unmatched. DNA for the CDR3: TGTGCCAGTATGAAACCGGGACTAGCATCAGATACGCAGTATTTT. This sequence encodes CASMKPGLASDTQYF.

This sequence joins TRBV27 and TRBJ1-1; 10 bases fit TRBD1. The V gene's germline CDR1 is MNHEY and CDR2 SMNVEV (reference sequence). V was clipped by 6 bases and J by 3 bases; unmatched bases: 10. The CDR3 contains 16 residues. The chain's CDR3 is CASSDTRDRGYTEAFF. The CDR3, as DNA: TGTGCCAGCAGCGATACCCGGGACAGGGGTTACACTGAAGCTTTCTTT.

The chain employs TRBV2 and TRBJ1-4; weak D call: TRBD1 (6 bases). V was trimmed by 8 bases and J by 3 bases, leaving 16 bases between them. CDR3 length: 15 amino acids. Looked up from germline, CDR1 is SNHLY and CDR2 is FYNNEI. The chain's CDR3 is CASHDRGSSNEKLFF. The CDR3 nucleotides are TGTGCCAGCCACGATAGGGGGAGTTCTAATGAAAAACTGTTTTTT.

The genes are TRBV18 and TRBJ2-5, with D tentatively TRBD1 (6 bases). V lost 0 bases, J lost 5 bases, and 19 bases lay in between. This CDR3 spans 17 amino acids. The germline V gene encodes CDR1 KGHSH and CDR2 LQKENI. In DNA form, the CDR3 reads TGTGCCAGCTCACCACCGATCCACAGGATCCAGGGGGAGACCCAGTACTTC. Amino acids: CASSPPIHRIQGETQYF.

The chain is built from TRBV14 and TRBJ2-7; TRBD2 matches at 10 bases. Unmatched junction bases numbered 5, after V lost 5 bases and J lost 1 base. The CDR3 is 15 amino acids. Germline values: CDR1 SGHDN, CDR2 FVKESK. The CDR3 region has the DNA TGTGCCAGCAGCAATTTACTAGCGGGATCCTACGAGCAGTACTTC. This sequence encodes CASSNLLAGSYEQYF.

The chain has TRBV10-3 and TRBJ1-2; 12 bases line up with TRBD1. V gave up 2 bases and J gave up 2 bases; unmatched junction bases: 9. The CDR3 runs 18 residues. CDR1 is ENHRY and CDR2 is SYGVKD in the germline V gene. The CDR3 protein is CAISEMGTGGASNYGYTF. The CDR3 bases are TGTGCCATCAGTGAGATGGGGACAGGGGGCGCTTCGAACTATGGCTACACCTTC.

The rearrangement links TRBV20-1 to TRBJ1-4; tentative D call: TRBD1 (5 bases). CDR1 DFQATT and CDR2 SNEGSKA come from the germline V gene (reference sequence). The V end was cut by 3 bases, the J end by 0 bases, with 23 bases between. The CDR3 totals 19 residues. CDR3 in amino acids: CSASLLGRGGTATNEKLFF. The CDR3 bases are TGCAGTGCTAGTCTTTTGGGGCGGGGCGGTACTGCAACTAATGAAAAACTGTTTTTT.

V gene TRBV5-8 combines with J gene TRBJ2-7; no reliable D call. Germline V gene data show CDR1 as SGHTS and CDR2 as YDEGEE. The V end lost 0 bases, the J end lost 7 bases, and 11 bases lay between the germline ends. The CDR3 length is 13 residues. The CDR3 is CASSLVTPLEQYF. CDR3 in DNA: TGTGCCAGCAGCTTGGTGACACCCCTTGAGCAGTACTTC. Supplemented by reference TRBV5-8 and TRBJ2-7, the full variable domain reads EAGVTQSPTHLIKTRGQQATLRCSPISGHTSVYWYQQALGLGLQFLLWYDEGEERNRGNFPPRFSGRQFPNYSSELNVNALELEDSALYLCASSLVTPLEQYFGPGTRLTVT.

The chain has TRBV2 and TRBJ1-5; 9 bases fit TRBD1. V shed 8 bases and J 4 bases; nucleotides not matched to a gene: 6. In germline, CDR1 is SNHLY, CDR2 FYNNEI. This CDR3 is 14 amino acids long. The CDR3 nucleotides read TGTGCCAGCTCCTGGACAGGGGCGAATCAGCCCCAGCATTTT. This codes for CASSWTGANQPQHF.

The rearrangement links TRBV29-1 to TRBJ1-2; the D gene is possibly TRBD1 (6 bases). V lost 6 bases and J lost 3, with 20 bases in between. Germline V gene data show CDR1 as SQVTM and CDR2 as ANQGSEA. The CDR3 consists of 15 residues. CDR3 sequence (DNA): TGCAGCGTCCTCCGGGACACTTACTCGCACTATGGCTACACCTTC. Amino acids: CSVLRDTYSHYGYTF.

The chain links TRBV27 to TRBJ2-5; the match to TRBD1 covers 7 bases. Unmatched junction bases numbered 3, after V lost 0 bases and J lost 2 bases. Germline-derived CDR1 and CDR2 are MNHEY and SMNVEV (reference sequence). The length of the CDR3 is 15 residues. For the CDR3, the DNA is TGTGCCAGCAGTTTATCCCCGACAGGGCAAGAGACCCAGTACTTC. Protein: CASSLSPTGQETQYF.

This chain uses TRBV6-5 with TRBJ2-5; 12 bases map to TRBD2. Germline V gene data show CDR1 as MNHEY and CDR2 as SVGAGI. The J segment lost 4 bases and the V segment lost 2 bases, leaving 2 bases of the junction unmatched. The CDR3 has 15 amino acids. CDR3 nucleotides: TGTGCCAGCAGTTACGAACTAGCGGGAGGAGAGACCCAGTACTTC. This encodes CASSYELAGGETQYF.

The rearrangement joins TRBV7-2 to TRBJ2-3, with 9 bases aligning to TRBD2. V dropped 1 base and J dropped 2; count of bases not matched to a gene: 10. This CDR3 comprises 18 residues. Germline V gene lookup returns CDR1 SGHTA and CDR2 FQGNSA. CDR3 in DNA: TGTGCCAGCAGCTTAGTGGCGGGAGGGCCGGCCGTCACAGATACGCAGTATTTT. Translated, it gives CASSLVAGGPAVTDTQYF. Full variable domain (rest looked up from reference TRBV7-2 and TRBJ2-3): GAGVSQSPSNKVTEKGKDVELRCDPISGHTALYWYRQSLGQGLEFLIYFQGNSAPDKSGLPSDRFSAERTGGSVSTLTIQRTQQEDSAVYLCASSLVAGGPAVTDTQYFGPGTRLTVL.

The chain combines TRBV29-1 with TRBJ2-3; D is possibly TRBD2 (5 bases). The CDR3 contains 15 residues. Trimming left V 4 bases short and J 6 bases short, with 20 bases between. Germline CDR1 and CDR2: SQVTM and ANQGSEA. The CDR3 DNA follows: TGCAGCGTTGGTGGCGGCCCGCGGAGAGGGGATACGCAGTATTTT. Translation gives CSVGGGPRRGDTQYF.

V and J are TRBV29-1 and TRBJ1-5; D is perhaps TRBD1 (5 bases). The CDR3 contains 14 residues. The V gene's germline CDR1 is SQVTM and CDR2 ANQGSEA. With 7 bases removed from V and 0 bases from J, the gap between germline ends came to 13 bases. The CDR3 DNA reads TGCAGCGCGACTCCAGGGAATAGCAATCAGCCCCAGCATTTT. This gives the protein CSATPGNSNQPQHF. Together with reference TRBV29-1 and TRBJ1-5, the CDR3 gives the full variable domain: SAVISQKPSRDICQRGTSLTIQCQVDSQVTMMFWYRQQPGQSLTLIATANQGSEATYESGFVIDKFPISRPNLTFSTLTVSNMSPEDSSIYLCSATPGNSNQPQHFGDGTRLSIL.

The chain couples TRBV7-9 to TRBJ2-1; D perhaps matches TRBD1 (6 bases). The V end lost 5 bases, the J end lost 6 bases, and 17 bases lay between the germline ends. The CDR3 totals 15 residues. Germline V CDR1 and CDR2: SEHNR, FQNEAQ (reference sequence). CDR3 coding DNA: TGTGCCAGCAGCCTCCGTTGGACAGACCCCAATGAGCAGTTCTTC. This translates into CASSLRWTDPNEQFF.

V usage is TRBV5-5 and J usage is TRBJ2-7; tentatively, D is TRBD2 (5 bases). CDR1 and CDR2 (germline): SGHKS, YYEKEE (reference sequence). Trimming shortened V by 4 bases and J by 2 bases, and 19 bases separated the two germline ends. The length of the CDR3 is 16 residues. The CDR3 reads CASSTDRASRTYEQYF. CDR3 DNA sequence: TGTGCCAGCAGCACCGATCGGGCTAGCAGAACCTACGAGCAGTACTTC.

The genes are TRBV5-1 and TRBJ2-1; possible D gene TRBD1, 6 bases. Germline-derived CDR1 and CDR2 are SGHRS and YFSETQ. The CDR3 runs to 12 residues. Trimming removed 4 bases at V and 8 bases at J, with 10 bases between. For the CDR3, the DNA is TGCGCCAGCAGCCGGACAGTCGATGAGCAGTTCTTC. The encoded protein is CASSRTVDEQFF.

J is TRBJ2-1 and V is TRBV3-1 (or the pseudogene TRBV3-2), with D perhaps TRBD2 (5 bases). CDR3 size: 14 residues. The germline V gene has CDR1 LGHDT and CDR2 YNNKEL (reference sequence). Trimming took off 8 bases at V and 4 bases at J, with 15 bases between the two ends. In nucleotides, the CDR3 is TGTGCCAGCCAGCTCCCCGGGGTATACAATGAGCAGTTCTTC. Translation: CASQLPGVYNEQFF.